The source of this TCR beta chain is a study of cytomegalovirus exposure and HLA in healthy donors (dated by TCRdb to 2015 to 2018). About the investigation overall: An earlier analysis of roughly 500 of the donors reported approximately 270 Gb of sequence data and approximately 110 million unique TCR beta sequences from approximately 180 million T cells. Around 300 gigabases of sequencing data and tens of millions of unique TCR sequences were included in an early release covering around 600 HLA-typed donors. Among the roughly 400 genotyped donors, approximately 76% belonged to the genetic ancestry cluster associated with self-reported Caucasian donors. The study aimed to test whether cataloging public T cell receptors could reveal signatures of past pathogen exposure. The T cell repertoires of several hundred subjects were profiled by immunosequencing and related to cytomegalovirus serostatus. Along with the roughly 700-subject first cohort, a separate validation cohort of over 90 different subjects was used. To predict cytomegalovirus infection status, the study brought together high-throughput TCR immunosequencing, statistical association of individual TCRs with disease status, and machine learning. A later analysis re-analyzed previously published TCR beta repertoires from 550 to 700 donors and added high-resolution HLA genotyping to study TCR occurrence patterns. Rather than drawing on any new phenotypic data, the later analysis identified candidate immune exposures from TCR beta sequences and the way those sequences occurred across donors. An earlier analysis of 450 to 750 of the donors used high-throughput TCR beta sequencing to judge whether each TCR beta V gene segment behaved as functional or pseudogenic. Donor age, sex, ethnicity and CMV serostatus were collected together with the repertoire data. A later genetic analysis used genome-wide SNP genotypes for about 55% of the 666 donors, treating that subset as a discovery cohort. Every discovery cohort repertoire had been produced on one sequencing platform. Both class I and class II loci were covered by HLA typing, at four-digit resolution. The number of donors typed differed by locus, with 629-630 for A, B, C, DRB1 and DQB1, roughly 520 for DQA1, about 610 for DPA1, and 400 to 490 for DPB1. A few DR-DQ haplotypes were treated as single units for association and clustering because of strong linkage in the cohort. On average, 235,054 unique TCR beta nucleotide sequences were sequenced per donor among roughly 430 genotyped donors of the cohort, with roughly 18% of those sequences being non-productive.

Broad study findings and their caveats: Most TCR sequences were observed very rarely across donors, whereas some public TCRs were present in many individuals. A later analysis reported that several top co-occurrence clusters appeared linked to parvovirus B19, influenza, CMV and Epstein-Barr virus. Strong co-occurrence of HLA alleles, especially DR and DQ, made assigning TCR associations to individual alleles difficult. A later genetic analysis associated a missense DCLRE1C variant with V-gene and J-gene trimming of TCR beta chains, and an independent cohort replicated the association. In this cohort, only TCR beta chains were sequenced, and detectable features were limited by the absence of alpha or paired-chain data. According to a later analysis, most CMV-associated TCR beta chains appeared to be HLA-restricted, and the HLA associations seemed to be driven largely by CMV exposure. According to a later genetic analysis, donors in an Asian-associated ancestry cluster had fewer N-insertions in productive TCRs than the roughly 700-donor mean. Because HLA typing was unavailable for some donors at each locus, only the typed subset was used in association tests. In an earlier analysis of about 540 of the donors, most TCR beta V segments were observed in productive rearrangements about 87% or about 30% of the time, broadly matching IMGT annotations. A cluster of highly shared sequence variants was judged likely to be a technical artifact of the sequencing pipeline. CMV serostatus was the only immune exposure information available for the cohort. Some IMGT-functional V segments, including TRBV6-2 and TRBV6-3, could not be distinguished by the 87-base-pair reads and were therefore excluded. A later analysis associated 16,951 TCR beta sequences with specific HLA alleles at a false discovery rate of 0.05. The presence/absence analyses assumed that sequencing depth was roughly uniform across donors, and that assumption may not be true. In a later analysis, TCR association rates were found to vary across HLA loci, with the most associated TCRs seen for DRB1 alleles and the fewest for HLA-C alleles. Linkage disequilibrium might explain the correlated functional status among segregating V segments, but an unknown experimental factor could not be excluded. In a later analysis, HLA-associated TCR beta chains showed more clonal expansion and lower generation probabilities than non-associated chains that were equally common. A few of the identified cytomegalovirus-associated TCR beta chains were confirmed in vitro to be specific for cytomegalovirus antigens. In both the original and validation cohorts, the classifier was reported to diagnose cytomegalovirus status with high specificity and sensitivity. The study listed around 160 TCR beta chains as associated with cytomegalovirus. A further reported finding was that TCR beta sequences accurately predicted the HLA-A and HLA-B alleles for most subjects in the first cohort. Approximately 16 rarely observed V segments, including chromosome 9 orphons, were excluded from the earlier analysis of almost 600 of the donors because counts were too low. It was suggested by the authors that the approach could potentially be generalized to other disease states and immunological phenotypes.

In total, just over 650 healthy bone marrow donors made up the cohort. All cohort members were sampled while nominally healthy, although unrecorded immune exposures were likely present. The donor was CMV seronegative and belonged to the group of approximately 320 seronegative cohort members. A peripheral blood sample was provided by each donor, and peripheral blood mononuclear cells were used for TCR beta sequencing. The Qiagen DNeasy Blood Extraction Kit was used to extract genomic DNA from the blood cell samples. The library was built by means of the immunoSEQ multiplex PCR assay. A mixture of 60 forward primers for TCR Vbeta segments and 13 reverse primers for TCR Jbeta segments was used in the multiplex PCR. A multiplex PCR assay on genomic DNA amplified the CDR3 region of rearranged TCR beta genes. The Illumina HiSeq System was used to sequence the amplified TCR beta libraries as 87-base-pair reads. The authors' analysis ran thus. A later analysis counted some 80 million unique TCR beta chains across the 700 or so repertoires, and roughly 9.9 million of these chains were shared by at least two donors. Raw reads were error-corrected and collapsed into unique sequences by a nearest-neighbor algorithm in which closely related sequences were merged to remove PCR and sequencing errors. To assign V, D and J gene segments, CDR3 sequences were aligned to IMGT reference sequences. For a sequence to be retained, a match of at least six nucleotides was required to both a V gene segment and a J gene segment. A rearrangement counted as productive if the CDR3 had no stop codons and remained in frame with V and J, and every other rearrangement counted as non-productive. Following IMGT convention, CDR3 was defined as the stretch from the second conserved V-encoded cysteine to the conserved J-encoded phenylalanine. The earlier analysis of roughly 590 of the donors excluded any sequence lacking an unambiguous match to a single V gene segment. An earlier analysis of 500 to 700 of the donors classified V segments as functional when productive rearrangements were above 56.7% and as segregating when the standard deviation between donors was above 5%. A statistical classification framework was built for diagnosing cytomegalovirus status from the catalog of TCR beta chain sequences. In a later analysis, V and J genes were assigned by comparing TCR nucleotide sequences against IMGT/GENE-DB human TR gene sequences. The TCRdist pipeline was used in a later analysis to assign CDR3 sequences and most-parsimonious VDJ recombination scenarios. In a later analysis, every TCR beta chain was defined by the combination of its CDR3 amino acid sequence and its V-gene family, and reads without a unique V-gene family were dropped. As a way to deal with suspected cross-contamination and a sequencing artifact, a later analysis dropped 640 or so nucleotide sequences that were highly shared and had low generation probability. For each public chain, a later analysis derived a clonal expansion index from normalized ranks of inferred template counts within each repertoire. Generation probabilities in a later analysis came from a VDJ recombination model fitted to out-of-frame rearrangements, and those results were checked against IGoR. In a later analysis, TCR-TCR, TCR-HLA and TCR-CMV co-occurrence was scored with hypergeometric tests, and a repertoire-size bias correction was applied to TCR pairs. A later analysis estimated false discovery rates by permuting HLA or CMV assignments 20 times. A later analysis grouped co-occurring TCRs with DBSCAN, adding TCRdist sequence similarity when clustering within HLA-allele-positive subsets. Repertoires with fewer than 30,000 or more than 120,000 public chains, plus five repertoires with anomalous nucleotide sharing, were excluded from co-occurrence clustering. What TCRdb holds here is the immuneACCESS table cut down to in-frame rearrangements. Part of the clones is not present; checked against another copy, under half of the missing clones reflect an unresolved V gene, and the others are unexplained. V and J calls and clone size are as listed in that table; D and trimming were resolved from the DNA. Counted in this sample were roughly 130,000 clones; 80% of them appeared once. The ten biggest clones cover approximately 5% of the sample.

From the cysteine up to the phenylalanine, the CDR3 has a length of 13 residues. Solely the CDR3 DNA is kept, with 39 bases framed from the first base. In the germline V gene, CDR1 corresponds to SGHDT and CDR2 to YYEEEE. Between the V and J ends, shortened by 5 bases and 5 bases respectively, the junction contains 8 bases. About this clone itself: Its recognized antigen is unknown. Qualities for individual bases were not recorded, and no much larger clone is one base off.

The clonotype comes from a man in his thirties or forties in good health and CMV-seronegative. The specimen sequenced was PBMCs. The chain links TRBV5-6 with TRBJ1-6; the D gene cannot be resolved reliably. In nucleotides, the sequence is TGTGCCAGCAGAGTCCGGGATAATTCACCCCTCCACTTT. Translated, this is CASRVRDNSPLHF.